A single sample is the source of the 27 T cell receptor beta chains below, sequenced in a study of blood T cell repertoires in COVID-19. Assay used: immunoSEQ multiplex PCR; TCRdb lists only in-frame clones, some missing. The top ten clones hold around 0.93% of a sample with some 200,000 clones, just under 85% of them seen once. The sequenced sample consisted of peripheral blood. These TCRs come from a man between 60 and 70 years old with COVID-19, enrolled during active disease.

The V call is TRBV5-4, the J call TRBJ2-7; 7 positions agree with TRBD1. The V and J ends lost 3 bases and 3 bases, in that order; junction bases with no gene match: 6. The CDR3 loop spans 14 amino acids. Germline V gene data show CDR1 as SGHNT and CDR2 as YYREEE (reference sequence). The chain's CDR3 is CASSSRQGDYEQYF. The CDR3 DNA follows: TGTGCCAGCAGCTCAAGACAGGGAGACTACGAGCAGTACTTC. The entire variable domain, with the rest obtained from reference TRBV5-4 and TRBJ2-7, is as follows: ETGVTQSPTHLIKTRGQQVTLRCSSQSGHNTVSWYQQALGQGPQFIFQYYREEENGRGNFPPRFSGLQFPNYSSELNVNALELDDSALYLCASSSRQGDYEQYFGPGTRLTVT.

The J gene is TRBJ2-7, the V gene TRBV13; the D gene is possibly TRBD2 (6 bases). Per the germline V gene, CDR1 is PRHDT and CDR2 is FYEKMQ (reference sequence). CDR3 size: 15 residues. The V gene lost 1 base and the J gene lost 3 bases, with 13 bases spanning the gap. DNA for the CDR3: TGTGCCAGCAGCTTAGTACAGCAGGGAGGCTACGAGCAGTACTTC. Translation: CASSLVQQGGYEQYF.

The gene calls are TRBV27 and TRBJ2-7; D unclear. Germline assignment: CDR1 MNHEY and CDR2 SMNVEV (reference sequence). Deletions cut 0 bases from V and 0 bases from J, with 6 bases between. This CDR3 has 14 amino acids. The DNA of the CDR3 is TGTGCCAGCAGTTTATCGAGGAGCTCCTACGAGCAGTACTTC. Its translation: CASSLSRSSYEQYF.

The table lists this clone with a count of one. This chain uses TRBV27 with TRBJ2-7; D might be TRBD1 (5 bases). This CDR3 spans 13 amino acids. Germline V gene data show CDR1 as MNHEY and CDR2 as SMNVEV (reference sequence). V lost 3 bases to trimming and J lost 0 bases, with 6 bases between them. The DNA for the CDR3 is TGTGCCAGCAGTTTGGGGCCCTCCTACGAGCAGTACTTC. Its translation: CASSLGPSYEQYF.

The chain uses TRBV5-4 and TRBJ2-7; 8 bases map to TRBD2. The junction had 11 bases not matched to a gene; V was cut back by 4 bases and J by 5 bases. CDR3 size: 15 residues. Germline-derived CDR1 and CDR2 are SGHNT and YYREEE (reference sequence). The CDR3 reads CASSPGLDRGDEQYF. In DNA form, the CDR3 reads TGTGCCAGCAGCCCGGGACTAGATAGAGGTGACGAGCAGTACTTC.

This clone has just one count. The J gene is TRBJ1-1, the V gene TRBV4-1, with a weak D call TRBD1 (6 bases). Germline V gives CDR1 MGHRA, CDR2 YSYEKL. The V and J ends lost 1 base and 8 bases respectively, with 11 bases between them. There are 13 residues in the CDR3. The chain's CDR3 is CASSQATGIEAFF. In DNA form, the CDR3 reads TGCGCCAGCAGCCAAGCAACAGGGATCGAAGCTTTCTTT.

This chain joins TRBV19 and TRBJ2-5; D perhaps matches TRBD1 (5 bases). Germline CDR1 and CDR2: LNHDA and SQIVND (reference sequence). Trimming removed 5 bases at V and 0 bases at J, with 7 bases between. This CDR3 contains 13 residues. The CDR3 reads CASSARDQETQYF. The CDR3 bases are TGTGCCAGTAGTGCCAGGGACCAAGAGACCCAGTACTTC.

CDR3 nucleotides: TGTGCCAGTAGGCCCCCCGGGAACGGGGAGCTGTTTTTT. Translation: CASRPPGNGELFF. The chain combines TRBV19 with TRBJ2-2; D may be TRBD2 (5 bases). The CDR3 spans 13 residues. Germline lookup yields CDR1 LNHDA and CDR2 SQIVND (reference sequence). Trimming stripped 6 bases from V and 7 bases from J, with 12 bases between.

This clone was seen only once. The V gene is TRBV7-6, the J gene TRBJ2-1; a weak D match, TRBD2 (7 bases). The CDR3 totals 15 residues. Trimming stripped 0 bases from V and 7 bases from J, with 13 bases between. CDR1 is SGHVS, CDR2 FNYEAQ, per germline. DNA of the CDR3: TGTGCCAGCAGCTTAGCCCTTGGGAGGGGGAATGAGCAGTTCTTC. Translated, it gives CASSLALGRGNEQFF. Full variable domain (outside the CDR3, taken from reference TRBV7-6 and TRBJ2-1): GAGVSQSPRYKVTKRGQDVALRCDPISGHVSLYWYRQALGQGPEFLTYFNYEAQQDKSGLPNDRFSAERPEGSISTLTIQRTEQRDSAMYRCASSLALGRGNEQFFGPGTRLTVL.

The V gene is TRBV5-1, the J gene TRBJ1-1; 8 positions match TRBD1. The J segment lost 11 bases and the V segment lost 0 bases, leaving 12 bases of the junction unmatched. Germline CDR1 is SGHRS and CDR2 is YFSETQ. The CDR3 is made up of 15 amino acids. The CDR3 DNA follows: TGCGCCAGCAGCTTGGGGGACCCCGGGACAGGTGGCGCTTTCTTT. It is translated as CASSLGDPGTGGAFF. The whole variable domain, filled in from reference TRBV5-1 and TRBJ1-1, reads KAGVTQTPRYLIKTRGQQVTLSCSPISGHRSVSWYQQTPGQGLQFLFEYFSETQRNKGNFPGRFSGRQFSNSRSEMNVSTLELGDSALYLCASSLGDPGTGGAFFGQGTRLTVV.

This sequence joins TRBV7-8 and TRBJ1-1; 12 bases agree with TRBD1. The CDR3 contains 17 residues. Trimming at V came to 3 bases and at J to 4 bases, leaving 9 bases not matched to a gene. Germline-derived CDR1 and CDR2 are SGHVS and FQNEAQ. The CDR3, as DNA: TGTGCCAGCAGCTTCACCGGGACAGGGGGCCGGGGCACTGAAGCTTTCTTT. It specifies CASSFTGTGGRGTEAFF.

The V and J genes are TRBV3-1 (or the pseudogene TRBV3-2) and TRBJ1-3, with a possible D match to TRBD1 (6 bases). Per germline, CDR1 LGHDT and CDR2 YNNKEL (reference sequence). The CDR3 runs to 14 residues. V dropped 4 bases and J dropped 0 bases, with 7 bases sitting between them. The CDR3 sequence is CASSPRGSGNTIYF. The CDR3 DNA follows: TGTGCCAGCAGCCCCAGGGGCTCTGGAAACACCATATATTTT.

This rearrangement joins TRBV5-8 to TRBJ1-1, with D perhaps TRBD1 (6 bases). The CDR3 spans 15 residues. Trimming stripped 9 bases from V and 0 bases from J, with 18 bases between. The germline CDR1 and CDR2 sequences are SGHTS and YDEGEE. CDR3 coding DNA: TGTGCCAATCACCAAACAGGGACCATGAACACTGAAGCTTTCTTT. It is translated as CANHQTGTMNTEAFF.

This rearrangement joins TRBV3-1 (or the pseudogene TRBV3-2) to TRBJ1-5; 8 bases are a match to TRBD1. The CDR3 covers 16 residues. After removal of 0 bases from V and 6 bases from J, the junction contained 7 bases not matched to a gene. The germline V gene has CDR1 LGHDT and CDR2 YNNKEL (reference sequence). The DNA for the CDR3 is TGTGCCAGCAGCCAAGAATCAGGGGGCGAGGTTCAGCCCCAGCATTTT. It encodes CASSQESGGEVQPQHF.

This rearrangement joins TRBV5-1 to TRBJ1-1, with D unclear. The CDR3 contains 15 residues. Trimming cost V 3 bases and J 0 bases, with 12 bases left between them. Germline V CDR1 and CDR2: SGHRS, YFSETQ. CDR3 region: CASSSGPYMNTEAFF. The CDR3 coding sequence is TGCGCCAGCAGCTCGGGTCCATACATGAACACTGAAGCTTTCTTT.

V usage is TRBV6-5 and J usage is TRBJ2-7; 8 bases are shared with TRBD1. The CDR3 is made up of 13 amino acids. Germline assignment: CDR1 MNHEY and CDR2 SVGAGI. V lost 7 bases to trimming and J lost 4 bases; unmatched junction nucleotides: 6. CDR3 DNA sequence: TGTGCCAGCACACACAGGGGGTATTACGAGCAGTACTTC. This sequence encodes CASTHRGYYEQYF.

The CDR3 is CSVTGSYGYTF. CDR3 DNA: TGCAGCGTTACAGGGAGTTATGGCTACACCTTC. V gene TRBV29-1 combines with J gene TRBJ1-2, with D possibly being TRBD1 (6 bases). The ends were cut back, 5 bases at V and 5 bases at J, with 9 bases in the middle. This CDR3 is built from 11 residues. CDR1 is SQVTM, CDR2 ANQGSEA, per germline.

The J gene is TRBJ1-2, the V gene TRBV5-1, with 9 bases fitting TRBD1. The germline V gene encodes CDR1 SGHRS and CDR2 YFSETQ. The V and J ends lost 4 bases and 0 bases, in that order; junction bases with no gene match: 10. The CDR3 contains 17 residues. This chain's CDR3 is CASSGRDRAISNYGYTF. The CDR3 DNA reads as TGCGCCAGCAGCGGCCGGGACAGGGCCATCTCTAACTATGGCTACACCTTC.

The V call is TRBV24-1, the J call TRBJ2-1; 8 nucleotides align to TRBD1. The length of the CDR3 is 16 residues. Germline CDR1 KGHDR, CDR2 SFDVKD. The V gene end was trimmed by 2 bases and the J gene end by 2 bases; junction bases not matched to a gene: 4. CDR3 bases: TGTGCCACCAGTGATTCCGCGACAGGGGCCTACAATGAGCAGTTCTTC. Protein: CATSDSATGAYNEQFF.

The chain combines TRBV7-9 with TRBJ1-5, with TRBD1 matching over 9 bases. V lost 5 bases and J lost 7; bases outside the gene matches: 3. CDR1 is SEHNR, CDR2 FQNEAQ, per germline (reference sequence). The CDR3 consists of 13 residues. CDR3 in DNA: TGTGCCAGCAGCCGGACAGGGGTACAGCCCCAGCATTTT. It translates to CASSRTGVQPQHF. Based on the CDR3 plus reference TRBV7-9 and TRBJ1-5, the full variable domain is DTGVSQNPRHKITKRGQNVTFRCDPISEHNRLYWYRQTLGQGPEFLTYFQNEAQLEKSRLLSDRFSAERPKGSFSTLEIQRTEQGDSAMYLCASSRTGVQPQHFGDGTRLSIL.

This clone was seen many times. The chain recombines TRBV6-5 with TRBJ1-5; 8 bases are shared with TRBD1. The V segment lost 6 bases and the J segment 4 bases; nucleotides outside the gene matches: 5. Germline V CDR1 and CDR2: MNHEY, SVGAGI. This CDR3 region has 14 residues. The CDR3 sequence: CASSRDRRNQPQHF. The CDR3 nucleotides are TGTGCCAGCAGCCGGGACAGGAGAAATCAGCCCCAGCATTTT.

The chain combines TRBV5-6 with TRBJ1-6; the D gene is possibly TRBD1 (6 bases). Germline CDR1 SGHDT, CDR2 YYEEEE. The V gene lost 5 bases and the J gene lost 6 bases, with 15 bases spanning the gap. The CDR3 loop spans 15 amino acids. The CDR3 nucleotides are TGTGCCAGCAGGAACACAGGGTCGGGTAATTCACCCCTCCACTTT. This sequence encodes CASRNTGSGNSPLHF. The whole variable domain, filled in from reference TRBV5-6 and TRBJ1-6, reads DAGVTQSPTHLIKTRGQQVTLRCSPKSGHDTVSWYQQALGQGPQFIFQYYEEEERQRGNFPDRFSGHQFPNYSSELNVNALLLGDSALYLCASRNTGSGNSPLHFGNGTRLTVT.

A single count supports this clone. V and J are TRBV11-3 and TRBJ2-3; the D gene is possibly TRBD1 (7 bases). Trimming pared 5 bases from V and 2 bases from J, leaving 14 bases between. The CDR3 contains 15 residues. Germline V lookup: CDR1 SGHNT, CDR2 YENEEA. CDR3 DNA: TGTGCCAGCAGCCGGGGCAGGGGGGACACAGATACGCAGTATTTT. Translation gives CASSRGRGDTDTQYF.

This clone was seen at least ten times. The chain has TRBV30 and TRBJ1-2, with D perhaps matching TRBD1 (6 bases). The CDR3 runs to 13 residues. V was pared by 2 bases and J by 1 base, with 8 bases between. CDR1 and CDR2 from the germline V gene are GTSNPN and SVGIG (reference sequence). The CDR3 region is CAWSIGGNYGYTF. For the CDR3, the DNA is TGTGCCTGGAGTATAGGGGGTAACTATGGCTACACCTTC. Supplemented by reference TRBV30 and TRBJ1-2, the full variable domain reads SQTIHQWPATLVQPVGSPLSLECTVEGTSNPNLYWYRQAAGRGLQLLFYSVGIGQISSEVPQNLSASRPQDRQFILSSKKLLLSDSGFYLCAWSIGGNYGYTFGSGTRLTVV.

CDR3 bases: TGTGCCAGCAGCTTAGCAACGGGGGGCGATGAGCAGTTCTTC. Translation gives CASSLATGGDEQFF. This sequence joins TRBV7-9 and TRBJ2-1, with D possibly being TRBD2 (7 bases). Trimming left V 0 bases short and J 8 bases short, with 11 bases between. Germline CDR1 SEHNR, CDR2 FQNEAQ (reference sequence). This CDR3 contains 14 residues. Drawing the rest from reference TRBV7-9 and TRBJ2-1, the complete variable domain is DTGVSQNPRHKITKRGQNVTFRCDPISEHNRLYWYRQTLGQGPEFLTYFQNEAQLEKSRLLSDRFSAERPKGSFSTLEIQRTEQGDSAMYLCASSLATGGDEQFFGPGTRLTVL.

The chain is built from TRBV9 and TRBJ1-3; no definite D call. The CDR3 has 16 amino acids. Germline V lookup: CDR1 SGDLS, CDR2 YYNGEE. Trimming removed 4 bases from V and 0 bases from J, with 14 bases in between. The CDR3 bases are TGTGCCAGCAGCCCTCCCGCAGTGCACTCTGGAAACACCATATATTTT. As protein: CASSPPAVHSGNTIYF.

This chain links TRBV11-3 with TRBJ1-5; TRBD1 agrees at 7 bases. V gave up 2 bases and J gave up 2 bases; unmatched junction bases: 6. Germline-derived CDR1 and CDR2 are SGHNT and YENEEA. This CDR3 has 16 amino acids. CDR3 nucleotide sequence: TGTGCCAGCAGCTTAAAGGGGGCTCGTGGCAATCAGCCCCAGCATTTT. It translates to CASSLKGARGNQPQHF.